One and the same sample provided the 9 T cell receptor beta chains below, sequenced in a study of blood T cell repertoires in COVID-19. The table came from immunoSEQ multiplex PCR; TCRdb's copy has only in-frame clones and leaves some out. The profile shows roughly 100,000 clones, 86% of them singletons. Sequencing was carried out using peripheral blood. These receptors all come from a human donor in a cohort sampled during active COVID-19.

The V call is TRBV19, the J call TRBJ2-1; D possibly corresponds to TRBD1 (6 bases). Germline CDR1 LNHDA, CDR2 SQIVND (reference sequence). There are 17 residues in the CDR3. With 0 bases removed from V and 4 bases from J, the gap between germline ends came to 16 bases. CDR3 in amino acids: CASSIDSQGPAYNEQFF. The CDR3 DNA reads as TGTGCCAGTAGTATAGATTCGCAGGGGCCGGCGTACAATGAGCAGTTCTTC.

The DNA for the CDR3 is TGTGCCAGCACGATACAGGGGGTGAGGAACACTGAAGCTTTCTTT. It encodes CASTIQGVRNTEAFF. The chain uses TRBV18 and TRBJ1-1, with 8 bases matching TRBD1. The CDR3 totals 15 residues. With V trimmed by 8 bases and J by 1 base, 9 bases remained unmatched. Germline CDR1 KGHSH, CDR2 LQKENI.

For this clone: Additional DNA sequences in this sample encode the identical CDR3. V is TRBV19 and J is TRBJ1-5; possibly TRBD1 for D (5 bases). Trimming removed 3 bases at V and 1 base at J, with 10 bases between. Germline V CDR1 and CDR2: LNHDA, SQIVND (reference sequence). CDR3 length: 15 residues. This CDR3 is CASSMGRASNQPQHF. The CDR3 DNA reads TGTGCCAGTAGTATGGGCAGGGCCAGCAATCAGCCCCAGCATTTT.

This rearrangement joins TRBV9 to TRBJ1-1; tentative D call: TRBD1 (5 bases). Per germline, CDR1 SGDLS and CDR2 YYNGEE. CDR3 length equals 18 residues. V lost 4 bases to trimming and J lost 6 bases, with 28 bases between them. The CDR3 loop is CASSPRNRAGTSFAEAFF. CDR3 nucleotide sequence: TGTGCCAGCAGCCCCCGGAACCGAGCTGGGACTTCTTTCGCTGAAGCTTTCTTT.

This chain links TRBV11-2 with TRBJ1-4; D not resolved. Germline CDR1 SGHAT, CDR2 FQNNGV. Trimming removed 1 base at V and 5 bases at J, with 5 bases between. The CDR3 is 13 residues long. CDR3 bases: TGTGCCAGCAGCTTAGGGAGAAATGAAAAACTGTTTTTT. This gives the protein CASSLGRNEKLFF.

This chain connects TRBV6-5 to TRBJ2-2, with D uncertain. This CDR3 contains 14 residues. Trimming pared 5 bases from V and 4 bases from J, leaving 11 bases between. Looked up from germline, CDR1 is MNHEY and CDR2 is SVGAGI. CDR3 amino acids: CASSLQALTGELFF. DNA for the CDR3: TGTGCCAGCAGTCTCCAAGCCCTCACCGGGGAGCTGTTTTTT.

The DNA of the CDR3 is TGTGCCAGCAGTGGTAGACAGGGAGTCGGCGAGCAGTACTTC. Its protein product is CASSGRQGVGEQYF. This chain uses TRBV2 with TRBJ2-7; 7 bases align to TRBD1. The CDR3 has 14 residues. Per germline, CDR1 SNHLY and CDR2 FYNNEI. V was pared by 4 bases and J by 6 bases, with 9 bases of the junction left unmatched.

The J gene is TRBJ2-7, the V gene TRBV6-6; the match to TRBD1 covers 7 bases. The CDR3 is 15 amino acids. CDR1 is MNHNY, CDR2 SVGAGI, per germline (reference sequence). V lost 5 bases to trimming and J lost 0 bases; unmatched junction nucleotides: 7. The CDR3 loop is CASSRGQVGSYEQYF. CDR3 coding DNA: TGTGCCAGCAGTAGAGGACAGGTTGGCTCCTACGAGCAGTACTTC.

This clone was counted only a few times. Here the CDR3 DNA reads TGTGCCAGTAGTCGGATGGAGGGCCTCTCCTACAATGAGCAGTTCTTC. Translating it yields CASSRMEGLSYNEQFF. The chain is built from TRBV19 and TRBJ2-1, with D maybe TRBD2 (6 bases). V lost 5 bases to trimming and J lost 0 bases, with 14 bases between them. CDR1 is LNHDA and CDR2 is SQIVND in the germline V gene (reference sequence). The CDR3 consists of 16 residues.